One and the same sample provided the 22 T cell receptor beta chains below, sequenced in a study of T cell responses to AZD1222 COVID-19 vaccine. Libraries were prepared by immunoSEQ multiplex PCR; TCRdb keeps only in-frame clonotypes and omits some of them. The sample shows approximately 99,000 clones, around 83% of them seen only once. Material: peripheral blood, obtained on day 0 of AZD1222 vaccination. Receptors were obtained from an adult in good health.

The genes are TRBV12-3 or TRBV12-4 and TRBJ2-7; D gene unclear. Trimming took 6 bases from V and 3 from J, leaving 12 bases between them. The CDR3 runs to 13 residues. The CDR3 here is CASSRQPNYEQYF. The CDR3 DNA follows: TGTGCCAGCAGCCGGCAGCCAAACTACGAGCAGTACTTC.

This rearrangement joins TRBV10-3 to TRBJ2-1, with 10 bases that match TRBD2. Germline V lookup: CDR1 ENHRY, CDR2 SYGVKD. The CDR3 extends over 15 amino acids. J lost 12 bases, V lost 10 bases, and 18 bases had no gene match. The CDR3, as DNA: TGTGCCACCTCGCTAGCGGGGGCGGCCATGTTGTGGCAGTTCTTC. Protein product: CATSLAGAAMLWQFF.

The gene calls are TRBV7-9 and TRBJ1-3; D remains unclear. Germline V gene data show CDR1 as SEHNR and CDR2 as FQNEAQ (reference sequence). V was clipped by 5 bases and J by 0 bases, with 8 bases between them. The CDR3 covers 14 residues. The CDR3: CASSLQSSGNTIYF. For the CDR3, the DNA is TGTGCCAGCAGCCTTCAGTCCTCTGGAAACACCATATATTTT.

The chain employs TRBV7-2 and TRBJ2-6; no clear D. The V and J ends lost 4 bases and 2 bases respectively, with 6 bases between them. The CDR3 extends over 14 amino acids. The germline gives CDR1 SGHTA, CDR2 FQGNSA. CDR3 sequence reads: CASSSSAGANVLTF. The CDR3 DNA sequence: TGTGCCAGCAGCTCGAGTGCTGGGGCCAACGTCCTGACTTTC.

The chain has TRBV10-3 and TRBJ1-4, with D maybe TRBD1 (5 bases). The CDR3 totals 13 residues. Germline V CDR1 and CDR2: ENHRY, SYGVKD. V was clipped by 8 bases and J by 6 bases, with 13 bases between them. CDR3 bases: TGTGCCATCTACGACAGTGCAGATGAAAAACTGTTTTTT. Translated, it gives CAIYDSADEKLFF.

The chain has TRBV21-1 and TRBJ1-1; TRBD1, the table's D call, was not compared with the DNA. TRBV21-1 is designated a pseudogene. The CDR3 loop spans 14 amino acids. The DNA for the CDR3 is TGTGCCAGCAGCAAAGGGACAGGGATGACTGAAGCTTTCTTT. It codes for CASSKGTGMTEAFF.

The V and J genes are TRBV11-2 and TRBJ1-5; no clear D. The V gene's germline CDR1 is SGHAT and CDR2 FQNNGV. CDR3 length: 13 amino acids. V lost 2 bases and J 10 bases, leaving 12 bases between the germline ends. CDR3 sequence reads: CASSLTPRGPQHF. In DNA, the CDR3 is TGTGCCAGCAGCTTAACCCCCAGAGGCCCCCAGCATTTT. Full variable domain (rest looked up from reference TRBV11-2 and TRBJ1-5): EAGVAQSPRYKIIEKRQSVAFWCNPISGHATLYWYQQILGQGPKLLIQFQNNGVVDDSQLPKDRFSAERLKGVDSTLKIQPAKLEDSAVYLCASSLTPRGPQHFGDGTRLSIL.

The chain couples TRBV30 to TRBJ1-4; D gene unclear. Germline values: CDR1 GTSNPN, CDR2 SVGIG (reference sequence). With 4 bases removed from V and 3 bases from J, the gap between germline ends came to 3 bases. This CDR3 has 11 residues. CDR3 in DNA: TGTGCCTGGACGGCTAATGAAAAACTGTTTTTT. Translated, it gives CAWTANEKLFF.

The chain's CDR3 is CASSTRGGGITEAFF. CDR3 nucleotides: TGTGCCAGTAGTACCCGAGGGGGGGGTATCACTGAAGCTTTCTTT. The chain recombines TRBV19 with TRBJ1-1; TRBD1 might be the D (6 bases). Trimming stripped 4 bases from V and 4 bases from J, with 16 bases between. The CDR3 is 15 residues long. Germline V gene lookup returns CDR1 LNHDA and CDR2 SQIVND (reference sequence).

The V gene is TRBV10-3, the J gene TRBJ2-7; the D gene is possibly TRBD1 (6 bases). Germline CDR1 is ENHRY and CDR2 is SYGVKD. This CDR3 is 14 amino acids long. V lost 0 bases to trimming and J lost 1 base, with 7 bases between them. For the CDR3, the DNA is TGTGCCATCAGTGAGTCGGGACAATCCTACGAGCAGTACTTC. It is translated as CAISESGQSYEQYF.

This chain connects TRBV11-2 to TRBJ2-1; the D gene is possibly TRBD2 (5 bases). The germline gives CDR1 SGHAT, CDR2 FQNNGV. The CDR3 length is 15 residues. V was clipped by 6 bases and J by 4 bases, with 16 bases between them. Here the CDR3 reads CASRGLSGIYNEQFF. The CDR3 bases are TGTGCCAGCAGGGGGTTATCGGGAATTTACAATGAGCAGTTCTTC.

V gene TRBV3-1 (or the pseudogene TRBV3-2) combines with J gene TRBJ2-1; TRBD2 agrees at 11 bases. Germline V CDR1 and CDR2: LGHDT, YNNKEL (reference sequence). With V trimmed by 4 bases and J by 4 bases, 6 bases remained unmatched. This CDR3 spans 16 amino acids. This CDR3 is CASSPPTSGAYNEQFF. CDR3 DNA sequence: TGTGCCAGCAGCCCCCCGACTAGCGGGGCGTACAATGAGCAGTTCTTC.

Concerning this clone itself: This sample includes further DNA sequences coding for the same CDR3. The chain uses TRBV29-1 and TRBJ1-1; D is undetermined. Germline CDR1 SQVTM, CDR2 ANQGSEA. V was cut by 5 bases and J by 6 bases, with 13 bases left in between. The CDR3 sequence is 12 residues long. CDR3 region: CSVSQTQSEAFF. The DNA of the CDR3 is TGCAGCGTTAGTCAGACACAATCTGAAGCTTTCTTT.

The CDR3 nucleotides are TGTGCCAGCACCCGCCCGACCGCTGGAGTCGGGGAGCTGTTTTTT. Encoded protein: CASTRPTAGVGELFF. The rearrangement links TRBV6-5 to TRBJ2-2; D gene unclear. From germline, CDR1 is MNHEY and CDR2 SVGAGI. CDR3 length: 15 residues. V gave up 7 bases and J gave up 7 bases, with 19 bases separating them.

The CDR3 DNA sequence: TGTGCCAGCAGCCCCCTGTCCAAGACCTTAATGAACACTGAAGCTTTCTTT. This translates into CASSPLSKTLMNTEAFF. The chain combines TRBV3-1 (or the pseudogene TRBV3-2) with TRBJ1-1; D unresolved. The germline V and J ends were trimmed by 4 bases and 0 bases, with 18 bases remaining between them. CDR3 length equals 17 residues. Germline V gene data show CDR1 as LGHDT and CDR2 as YNNKEL (reference sequence).

V gene TRBV11-1 combines with J gene TRBJ2-2; D remains unclear. With 5 bases removed from V and 0 bases from J, the gap between germline ends came to 10 bases. The germline gives CDR1 SGHAT, CDR2 FQDESV (reference sequence). This CDR3 spans 15 amino acids. CDR3 nucleotides: TGTGCCAGCAGCGTCGCAGCTGCGAACACCGGGGAGCTGTTTTTT. Protein: CASSVAAANTGELFF.

The chain employs TRBV15 and TRBJ2-2; D possibly uses TRBD1 or TRBD2 (5 bases each). CDR1 and CDR2 from the germline V gene are LNHNV and YYDKDF (reference sequence). V was cut by 5 bases and J by 6 bases, with 16 bases left in between. This CDR3 is built from 15 residues. Here the CDR3 reads CATSGARGPPGELFF. CDR3 coding DNA: TGTGCCACCAGCGGAGCGAGGGGACCGCCCGGGGAGCTGTTTTTT. Using reference TRBV15 and TRBJ2-2 for the parts outside the CDR3, the full variable domain is DAMVIQNPRYQVTQFGKPVTLSCSQTLNHNVMYWYQQKSSQAPKLLFHYYDKDFNNEADTPDNFQSRRPNTSFCFLDIRSPGLGDTAMYLCATSGARGPPGELFFGEGSRLTVL.

V and J are TRBV21-1 and TRBJ1-5. TRBV21-1 is designated a pseudogene. The CDR3 loop spans 10 amino acids. CDR3 residues: CERSNQPQHF. The DNA for the CDR3 is TGTGAGCGGAGCAATCAGCCCCAGCATTTT.

The chain couples TRBV14 to TRBJ2-5; D possibly matches TRBD1 or TRBD2 (5 bases each). Germline V gene sequence: CDR1 SGHDN, CDR2 FVKESK. V lost 8 bases to trimming and J lost 9 bases, with 16 bases between them. The CDR3 is made up of 12 amino acids. The CDR3 loop reads CASGTPLGAQYF. For the CDR3, the DNA is TGTGCCAGCGGGACCCCCCTCGGCGCCCAGTACTTC.

V usage is TRBV4-2 and J usage is TRBJ2-1; 8 bases line up with TRBD1. Trimming at V came to 1 base and at J to 14 bases, leaving 7 bases not matched to a gene. This CDR3 contains 13 residues. CDR1 is LGHNA and CDR2 is YNFKEQ in the germline V gene. CDR3 residues: CASSQVRQGMKFF. CDR3 in DNA: TGTGCCAGCAGCCAAGTGAGACAGGGGATGAAGTTCTTC.

The rearrangement links TRBV7-9 to TRBJ1-4; 10 nucleotides line up with TRBD1. This CDR3 has 16 amino acids. Per the germline V gene, CDR1 is SEHNR and CDR2 is FQNEAQ (reference sequence). Unmatched junction bases numbered 7, after V lost 5 bases and J lost 4 bases. CDR3 DNA: TGTGCCAGCAGCCCGACAGGGGGCAGGGTTAATGAAAAACTGTTTTTT. Protein: CASSPTGGRVNEKLFF.

Worth noting for this clone: Other DNA sequences from this sample encode an identical CDR3 as well. The chain carries TRBV28 and TRBJ1-2; perhaps TRBD1 as D (6 bases). V was cut by 5 bases and J by 8 bases, with 15 bases left in between. CDR3 size: 13 residues. The germline V gene encodes CDR1 MDHEN and CDR2 SYDVKM. CDR3 DNA sequence: TGTGCCAGCAGTCCGGGCGGGGGGCTGGGCTACACCTTC. It is translated as CASSPGGGLGYTF.